The T cell receptor (beta chain) under discussion was sequenced for a study of blood T cells in healthy people across ages. The CDR3 sequence is 12 residues long. Germline CDR1 reads SGHTA; CDR2 reads FQGNSA. Trimming stripped 1 base from V and 4 bases from J, with 5 bases between. Then a second PCR, running roughly 7 to 12 cycles, was carried out with a sample-barcoded 5' primer and a J-beta primer mix. Each cDNA molecule received a tag from a template-switch adaptor that had 12 random nucleotides. TCRdb redid the calling of the 5' RACE reads with MiXCR, one entry per CDR3 protein. The profile shows 550,000 to 750,000 distinct CDR3 sequences, roughly 20% of them singletons.

The sample consisted of blood. V gene TRBV7-2 combines with J gene TRBJ2-7; D gene uncertain. This receptor was obtained from a man aged 70 or older in good health. In nucleotides, the CDR3 is TGTGCCAGCAGCTTAGATGTTTACGAGCAGTACTTC. This gives the protein CASSLDVYEQYF. The whole variable domain, remainder taken from reference TRBV7-2 and TRBJ2-7, is GAGVSQSPSNKVTEKGKDVELRCDPISGHTALYWYRQSLGQGLEFLIYFQGNSAPDKSGLPSDRFSAERTGGSVSTLTIQRTQQEDSAVYLCASSLDVYEQYFGPGTRLTVT.